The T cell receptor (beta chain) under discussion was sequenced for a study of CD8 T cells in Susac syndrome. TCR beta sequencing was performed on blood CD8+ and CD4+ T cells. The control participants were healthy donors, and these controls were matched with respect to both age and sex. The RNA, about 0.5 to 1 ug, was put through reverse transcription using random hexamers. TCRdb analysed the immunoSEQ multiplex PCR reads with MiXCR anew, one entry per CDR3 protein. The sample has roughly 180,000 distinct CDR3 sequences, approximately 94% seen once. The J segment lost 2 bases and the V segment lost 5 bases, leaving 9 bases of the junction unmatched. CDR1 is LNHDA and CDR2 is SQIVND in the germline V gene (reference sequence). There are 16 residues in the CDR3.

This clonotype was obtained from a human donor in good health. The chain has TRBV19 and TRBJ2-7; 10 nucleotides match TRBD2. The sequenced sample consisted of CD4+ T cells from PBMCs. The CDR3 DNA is TGTGCCAGTAGTTCCCCCCGGACTAGCGGAGCCTACGAGCAGTACTTC. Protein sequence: CASSSPRTSGAYEQYF. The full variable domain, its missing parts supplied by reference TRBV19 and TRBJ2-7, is DGGITQSPKYLFRKEGQNVTLSCEQNLNHDAMYWYRQDPGQGLRLIYYSQIVNDFQKGDIAEGYSVSREKKESFPLTVTSAQKNPTAFYLCASSSPRTSGAYEQYFGPGTRLTVT.